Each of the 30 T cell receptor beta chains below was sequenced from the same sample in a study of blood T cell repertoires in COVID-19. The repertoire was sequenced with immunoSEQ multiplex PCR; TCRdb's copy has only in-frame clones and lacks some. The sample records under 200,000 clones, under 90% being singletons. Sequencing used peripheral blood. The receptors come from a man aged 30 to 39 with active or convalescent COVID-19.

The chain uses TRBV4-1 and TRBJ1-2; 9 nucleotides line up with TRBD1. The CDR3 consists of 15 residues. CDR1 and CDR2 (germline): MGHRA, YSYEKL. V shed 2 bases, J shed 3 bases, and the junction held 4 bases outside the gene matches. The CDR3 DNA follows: TGCGCCAGCAGCCAAACAGGGGGCGAGGACTATGGCTACACCTTC. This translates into CASSQTGGEDYGYTF.

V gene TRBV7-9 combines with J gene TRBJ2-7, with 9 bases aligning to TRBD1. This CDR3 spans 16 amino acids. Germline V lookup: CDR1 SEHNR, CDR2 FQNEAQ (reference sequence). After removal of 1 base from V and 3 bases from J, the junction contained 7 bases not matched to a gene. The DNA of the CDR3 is TGTGCCAGCAGCTTAGGGCGCGGACAGGGGTACTACGAGCAGTACTTC. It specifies CASSLGRGQGYYEQYF.

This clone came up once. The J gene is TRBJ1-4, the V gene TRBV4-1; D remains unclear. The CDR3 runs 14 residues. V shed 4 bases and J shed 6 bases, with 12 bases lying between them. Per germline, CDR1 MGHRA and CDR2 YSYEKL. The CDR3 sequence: CASSPELYYEKLFF. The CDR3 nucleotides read TGCGCCAGCAGCCCCGAGCTATATTATGAAAAACTGTTTTTT.

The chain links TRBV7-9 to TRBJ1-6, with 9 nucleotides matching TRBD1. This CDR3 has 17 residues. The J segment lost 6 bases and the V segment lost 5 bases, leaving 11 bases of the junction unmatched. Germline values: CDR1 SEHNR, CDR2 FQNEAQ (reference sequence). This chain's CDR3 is CASSAGGTGTSNSPLHF. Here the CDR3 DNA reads TGTGCCAGCAGCGCCGGTGGGACAGGGACGTCTAATTCACCCCTCCACTTT.

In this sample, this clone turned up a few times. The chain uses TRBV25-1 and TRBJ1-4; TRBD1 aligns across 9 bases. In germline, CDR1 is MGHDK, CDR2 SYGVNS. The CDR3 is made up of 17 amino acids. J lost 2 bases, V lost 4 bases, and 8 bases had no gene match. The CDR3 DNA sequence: TGTGCCAGCAGTGCTACAGGGGGCTCTGGGACTAATGAAAAACTGTTTTTT. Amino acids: CASSATGGSGTNEKLFF. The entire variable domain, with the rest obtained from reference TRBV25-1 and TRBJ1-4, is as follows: EADIYQTPRYLVIGTGKKITLECSQTMGHDKMYWYQQDPGMELHLIHYSYGVNSTEKGDLSSESTVSRIRTEHFPLTLESARPSHTSQYLCASSATGGSGTNEKLFFGSGTQLSVL.

This CDR3 is CASSEWAGGDYEQYV. CDR3 coding DNA: TGCGCCAGCAGTGAGTGGGCGGGGGGGGATTACGAGCAGTACGTC. The chain links TRBV10-2 to TRBJ2-7, with 9 bases that match TRBD2. V shed 1 base, J shed 4 bases, and the junction held 5 bases outside the gene matches. CDR1 is WSHSY, CDR2 SAAADI, per germline. This CDR3 spans 15 amino acids.

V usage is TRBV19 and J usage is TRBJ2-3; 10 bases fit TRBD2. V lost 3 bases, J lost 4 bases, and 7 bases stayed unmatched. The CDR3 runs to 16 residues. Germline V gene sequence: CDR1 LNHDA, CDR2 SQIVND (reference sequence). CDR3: CASSILAGVPPDTQYF. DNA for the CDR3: TGTGCCAGTAGTATCCTAGCGGGAGTTCCACCAGATACGCAGTATTTT.

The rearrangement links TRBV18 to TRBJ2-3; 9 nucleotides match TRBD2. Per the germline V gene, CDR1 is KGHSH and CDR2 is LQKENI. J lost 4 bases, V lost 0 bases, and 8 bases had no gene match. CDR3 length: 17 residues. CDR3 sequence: CASSPPNLAGASDTQYF. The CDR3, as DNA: TGTGCCAGCTCACCACCTAATTTAGCGGGAGCGTCAGATACGCAGTATTTT.

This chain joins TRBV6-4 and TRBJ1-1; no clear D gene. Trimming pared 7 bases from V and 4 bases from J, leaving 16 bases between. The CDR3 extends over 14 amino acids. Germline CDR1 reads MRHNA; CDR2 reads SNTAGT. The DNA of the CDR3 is TGTGCCAGCAAGTCGACGGAGGCGGGCACTGAAGCTTTCTTT. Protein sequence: CASKSTEAGTEAFF.

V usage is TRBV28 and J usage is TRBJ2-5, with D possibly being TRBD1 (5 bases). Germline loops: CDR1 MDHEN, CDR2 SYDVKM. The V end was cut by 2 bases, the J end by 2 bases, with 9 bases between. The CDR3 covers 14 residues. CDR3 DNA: TGTGCCAGCAGTTTAGTGACAGTTCAAGAGACCCAGTACTTC. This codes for CASSLVTVQETQYF.

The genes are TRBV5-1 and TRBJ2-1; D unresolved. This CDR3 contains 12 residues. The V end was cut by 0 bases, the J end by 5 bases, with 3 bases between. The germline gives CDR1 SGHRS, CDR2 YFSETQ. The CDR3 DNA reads TGCGCCAGCAGCTTGGCCAACAATGAGCAGTTCTTC. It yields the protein CASSLANNEQFF.

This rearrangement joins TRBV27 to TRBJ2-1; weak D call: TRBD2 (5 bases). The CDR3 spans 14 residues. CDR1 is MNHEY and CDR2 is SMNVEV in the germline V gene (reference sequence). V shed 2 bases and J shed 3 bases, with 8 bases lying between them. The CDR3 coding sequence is TGTGCCAGCAGTTTAGAGGGTAGCTACAATGAGCAGTTCTTC. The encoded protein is CASSLEGSYNEQFF.

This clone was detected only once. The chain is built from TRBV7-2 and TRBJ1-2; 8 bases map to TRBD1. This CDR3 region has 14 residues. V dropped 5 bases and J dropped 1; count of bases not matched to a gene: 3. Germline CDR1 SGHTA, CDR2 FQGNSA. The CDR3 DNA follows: TGTGCCAGCAGCCCCGGACAGGGTAACTATGGCTACACCTTC. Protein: CASSPGQGNYGYTF.

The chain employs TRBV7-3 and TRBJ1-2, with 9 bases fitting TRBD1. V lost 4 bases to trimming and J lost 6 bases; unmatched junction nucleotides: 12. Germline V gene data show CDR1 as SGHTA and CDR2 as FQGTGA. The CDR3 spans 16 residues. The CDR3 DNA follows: TGTGCCAGCAGCTCCCTGGCTCAGACAGGGGGAGATGGCTACACCTTC. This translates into CASSSLAQTGGDGYTF.

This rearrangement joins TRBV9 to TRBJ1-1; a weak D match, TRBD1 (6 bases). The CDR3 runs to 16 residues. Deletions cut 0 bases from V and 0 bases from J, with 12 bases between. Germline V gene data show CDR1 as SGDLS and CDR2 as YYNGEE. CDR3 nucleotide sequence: TGTGCCAGCAGCGTAGGAGGGGGTGACTTGAACACTGAAGCTTTCTTT. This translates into CASSVGGGDLNTEAFF.

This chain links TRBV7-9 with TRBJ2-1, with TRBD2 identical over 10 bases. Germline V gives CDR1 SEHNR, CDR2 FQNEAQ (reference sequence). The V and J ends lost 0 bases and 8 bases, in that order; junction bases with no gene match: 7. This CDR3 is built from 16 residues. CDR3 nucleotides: TGTGCCAGCAGCTTAGCGCTAGCGGGGGCCGAGGATGAGCAGTTCTTC. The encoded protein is CASSLALAGAEDEQFF.

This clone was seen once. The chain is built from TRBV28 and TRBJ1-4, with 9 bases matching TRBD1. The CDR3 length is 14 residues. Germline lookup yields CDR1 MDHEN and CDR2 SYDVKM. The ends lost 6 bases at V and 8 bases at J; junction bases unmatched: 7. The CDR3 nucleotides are TGTGCCAGCAGGCCGGGACAGGGTGGGGAAAAACTGTTTTTT. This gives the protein CASRPGQGGEKLFF. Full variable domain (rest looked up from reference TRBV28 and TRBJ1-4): DVKVTQSSRYLVKRTGEKVFLECVQDMDHENMFWYRQDPGLGLRLIYFSYDVKMKEKGDIPEGYSVSREKKERFSLILESASTNQTSMYLCASRPGQGGEKLFFGSGTQLSVL.

In DNA, the CDR3 is TGTGCCAGCTTGGGGGGATACAATGAGCAGTTCTTC. Amino acid sequence: CASLGGYNEQFF. The J gene is TRBJ2-1, the V gene TRBV6-6; D perhaps matches TRBD2 (6 bases). CDR1 is MNHNY, CDR2 SVGAGI, per germline (reference sequence). Deletions cut 8 bases from V and 4 bases from J, with 9 bases between. This CDR3 is built from 12 residues.

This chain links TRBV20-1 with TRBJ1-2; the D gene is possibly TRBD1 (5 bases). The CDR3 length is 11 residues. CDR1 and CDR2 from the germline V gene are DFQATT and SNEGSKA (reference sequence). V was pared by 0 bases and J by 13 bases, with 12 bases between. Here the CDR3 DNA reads TGCAGTGCTAGAGATGAGGCGGGACCCACCTTC. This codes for CSARDEAGPTF.

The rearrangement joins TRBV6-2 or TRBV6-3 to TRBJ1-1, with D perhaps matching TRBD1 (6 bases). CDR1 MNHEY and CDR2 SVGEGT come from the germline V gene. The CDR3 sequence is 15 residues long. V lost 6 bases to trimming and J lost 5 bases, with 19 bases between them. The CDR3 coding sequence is TGTGCCAGCAGCCGACTAACGGGGGGCGGAACTGAAGCTTTCTTT. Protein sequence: CASSRLTGGGTEAFF.

Written as DNA, the CDR3 is TGTGCCAGCAGTGGGCATAGCGGGGGGGAGCAGTTCTTC. Protein sequence: CASSGHSGGEQFF. The V call is TRBV6-6, the J call TRBJ2-1, with 10 nucleotides matching TRBD2. CDR1 is MNHNY, CDR2 SVGAGI, per germline (reference sequence). There are 13 residues in the CDR3. After removal of 5 bases from V and 10 bases from J, the junction contained 5 bases not matched to a gene.

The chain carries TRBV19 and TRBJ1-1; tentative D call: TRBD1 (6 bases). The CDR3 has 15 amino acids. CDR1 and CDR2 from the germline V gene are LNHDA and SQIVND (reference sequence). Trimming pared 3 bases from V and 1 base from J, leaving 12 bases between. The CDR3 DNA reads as TGTGCCAGTAGTATCGTCAGGGGCCCGAACACTGAAGCTTTCTTT. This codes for CASSIVRGPNTEAFF.

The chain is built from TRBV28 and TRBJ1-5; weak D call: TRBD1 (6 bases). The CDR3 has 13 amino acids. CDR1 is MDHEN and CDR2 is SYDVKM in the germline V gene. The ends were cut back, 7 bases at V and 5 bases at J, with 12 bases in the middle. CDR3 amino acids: CASNLDRYQPQHF. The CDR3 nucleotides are TGTGCCAGCAATTTGGACAGATATCAGCCCCAGCATTTT.

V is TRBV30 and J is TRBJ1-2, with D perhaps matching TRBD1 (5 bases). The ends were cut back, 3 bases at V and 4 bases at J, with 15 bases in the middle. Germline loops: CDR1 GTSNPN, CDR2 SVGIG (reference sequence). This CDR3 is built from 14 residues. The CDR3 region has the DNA TGTGCCTGGAGCCACGGGGGTATGGCCTATGGCTACACCTTC. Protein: CAWSHGGMAYGYTF.

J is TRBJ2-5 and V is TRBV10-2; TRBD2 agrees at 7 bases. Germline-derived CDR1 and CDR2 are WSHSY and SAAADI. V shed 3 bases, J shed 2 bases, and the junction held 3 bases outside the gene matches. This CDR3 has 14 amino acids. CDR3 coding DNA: TGCGCCAGCAGTGACTCGGGGGGACAAGAGACCCAGTACTTC. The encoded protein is CASSDSGGQETQYF.

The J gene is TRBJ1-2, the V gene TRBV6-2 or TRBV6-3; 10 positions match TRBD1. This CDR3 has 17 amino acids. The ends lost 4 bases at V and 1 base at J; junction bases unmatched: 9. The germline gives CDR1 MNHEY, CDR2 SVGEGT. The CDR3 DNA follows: TGTGCCAGCAGTTCCGCGCGCCGGGACAGGGGTAACTATGGCTACACCTTC. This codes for CASSSARRDRGNYGYTF.

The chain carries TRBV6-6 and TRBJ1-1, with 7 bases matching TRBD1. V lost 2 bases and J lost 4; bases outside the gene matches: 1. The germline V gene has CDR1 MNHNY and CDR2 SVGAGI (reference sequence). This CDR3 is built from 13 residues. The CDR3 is CASSYEGATEAFF. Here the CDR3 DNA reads TGTGCCAGCAGTTACGAGGGGGCCACTGAAGCTTTCTTT.

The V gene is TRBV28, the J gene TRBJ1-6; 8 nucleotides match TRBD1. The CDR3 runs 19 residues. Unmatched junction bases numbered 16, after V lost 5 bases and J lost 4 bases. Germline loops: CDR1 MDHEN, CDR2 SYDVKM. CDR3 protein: CASSLRPGQGKQYNSPLHF. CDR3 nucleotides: TGTGCCAGCAGTCTCCGCCCCGGACAGGGAAAACAGTATAATTCACCCCTCCACTTT.

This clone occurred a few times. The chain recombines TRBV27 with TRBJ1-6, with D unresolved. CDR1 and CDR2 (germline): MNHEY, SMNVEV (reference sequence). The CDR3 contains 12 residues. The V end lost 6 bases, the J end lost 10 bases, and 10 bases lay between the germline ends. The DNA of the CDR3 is TGTGCCAGCAGCCCGGTCCGGTCACCCCTCCACTTT. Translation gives CASSPVRSPLHF.

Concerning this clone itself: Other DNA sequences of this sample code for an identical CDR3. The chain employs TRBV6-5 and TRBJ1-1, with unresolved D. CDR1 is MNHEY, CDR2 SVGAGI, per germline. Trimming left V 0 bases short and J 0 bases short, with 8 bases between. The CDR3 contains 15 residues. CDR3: CASSYSPDLNTEAFF. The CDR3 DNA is TGTGCCAGCAGTTACTCGCCAGATCTGAACACTGAAGCTTTCTTT.